The 20 T cell receptor beta chains listed next were all sequenced from one sample in a study of low-dose radiotherapy and immunotherapy resistance in tumors. Primers targeting TRAV and TRBV primed first-strand cDNA, covering alpha and beta chains. The TCRs were subjected to amplification over approximately 18 PCR cycles employing a constant-region primer in conjunction with a V-primer adapter. MiXCR, applied by TCRdb to the reads, yields one record per CDR3 protein. The sample holds under 90,000 distinct CDR3 sequences, 15% to 20% seen once. Time point described: before trial treatment. This specimen was PBMCs, taken before treatment. All receptors derive from a male donor with prostate cancer.

J is TRBJ2-5 and V is TRBV18; 7 nucleotides match TRBD1. Trimming removed 4 bases from V and 5 bases from J; junction bases left unmatched: 4. CDR3 size: 13 residues. Germline-derived CDR1 and CDR2 are KGHSH and LQKENI. In DNA form, the CDR3 reads TGTGCCAGCTCACAGGACAGGAGGGAGACCCAGTACTTC. It codes for CASSQDRRETQYF.

The sample holds many counts of this clonotype. This chain joins TRBV7-8 and TRBJ2-7; D unresolved. V lost 5 bases, J lost 2 bases, and 7 bases lay in between. Germline CDR1 and CDR2: SGHVS and FQNEAQ. This CDR3 is 12 amino acids long. The CDR3, as DNA: TGTGCCAGCAGCCCGGATACCTACGAGCAGTACTTC. Its protein product is CASSPDTYEQYF.

In this sample, this clonotype turned up many times. The genes are TRBV9 and TRBJ2-3; 16 bases fit TRBD2. The CDR3 consists of 17 residues. Trimming took 4 bases from V and 1 from J; bases not matched to a gene: 3. Germline assignment: CDR1 SGDLS and CDR2 YYNGEE. Here the CDR3 DNA reads TGTGCCAGCAGCAAGGGACTAGCGGGGGGGCGCACAGATACGCAGTATTTT. Encoded protein: CASSKGLAGGRTDTQYF.

This clonotype was recorded at least ten times. The V and J genes are TRBV2 and TRBJ2-3; TRBD2 aligns across 10 bases. In germline, CDR1 is SNHLY, CDR2 FYNNEI. V gave up 3 bases and J gave up 5 bases; unmatched junction bases: 8. The CDR3 is made up of 16 amino acids. CDR3 residues: CASSERGPSGGDTQYF. In DNA, the CDR3 is TGTGCCAGCAGTGAGAGGGGGCCTAGCGGGGGAGATACGCAGTATTTT.

Ten or more counts support this clonotype. J is TRBJ1-3 and V is TRBV7-9; the D gene is possibly TRBD1 (5 bases). Germline V CDR1 and CDR2: SEHNR, FQNEAQ (reference sequence). With 3 bases removed from V and 2 bases from J, the gap between germline ends came to 11 bases. The CDR3 length is 15 residues. The CDR3 loop reads CASSFQTGPGNTIYF. In DNA, the CDR3 is TGTGCCAGCAGCTTCCAGACGGGGCCTGGAAACACCATATATTTT.

The table lists this clonotype with many counts. This chain uses TRBV5-1 with TRBJ2-7, with TRBD1 as a possible D gene (6 bases). V lost 0 bases, J lost 2 bases, and 9 bases lay in between. There are 14 residues in the CDR3. Germline V lookup: CDR1 SGHRS, CDR2 YFSETQ. The CDR3 loop reads CASSLEGVAYEQYF. The CDR3 nucleotides are TGCGCCAGCAGCTTGGAGGGGGTAGCCTACGAGCAGTACTTC.

At least ten counts were recorded for this clonotype. The V call is TRBV6-6, the J call TRBJ2-7; D tentatively fits TRBD1 or TRBD2 (6 bases each). This CDR3 is built from 14 residues. The germline V and J ends were trimmed by 10 bases and 2 bases, with 18 bases remaining between them. CDR1 MNHNY and CDR2 SVGAGI come from the germline V gene (reference sequence). The CDR3: CATQFGGRTYEQYF. CDR3 DNA sequence: TGTGCCACCCAATTTGGGGGGCGAACCTACGAGCAGTACTTC.

This clonotype was seen repeatedly, ten times or more. The chain carries TRBV29-1 and TRBJ1-2, with D possibly TRBD1 on 5 matching bases. The CDR3 runs to 13 residues. Germline V gives CDR1 SQVTM, CDR2 ANQGSEA. The germline V and J ends were trimmed by 3 bases and 2 bases, with 10 bases remaining between them. CDR3: CSVDQGSNYGYTF. For the CDR3, the DNA is TGCAGCGTTGATCAGGGATCCAACTATGGCTACACCTTC.

In this sample, this clonotype turned up many times. The chain recombines TRBV5-1 with TRBJ1-4; D gene uncertain. The V gene's germline CDR1 is SGHRS and CDR2 YFSETQ. CDR3 length: 18 residues. V lost 7 bases to trimming and J lost 0 bases, with 22 bases between them. The CDR3 DNA is TGCGCCAGCCGCCCGGTTGGTCGGTACCCGGCAACTAATGAAAAACTGTTTTTT. As protein: CASRPVGRYPATNEKLFF.

This clonotype was recorded at least ten times. The chain employs TRBV5-1 and TRBJ2-1; 10 positions match TRBD2. CDR3 length: 14 residues. V gave up 6 bases and J gave up 6 bases; unmatched junction bases: 6. Per germline, CDR1 SGHRS and CDR2 YFSETQ. This chain's CDR3 is CASKPAGGRNEQFF. The CDR3 bases are TGCGCCAGCAAACCAGCGGGGGGGCGCAATGAGCAGTTCTTC. The full variable domain, its missing parts supplied by reference TRBV5-1 and TRBJ2-1, is KAGVTQTPRYLIKTRGQQVTLSCSPISGHRSVSWYQQTPGQGLQFLFEYFSETQRNKGNFPGRFSGRQFSNSRSEMNVSTLELGDSALYLCASKPAGGRNEQFFGPGTRLTVL.

This clonotype was picked up many times. The gene calls are TRBV3-1 and TRBJ1-1; unclear D gene. The germline V gene encodes CDR1 LGHDT and CDR2 YNNKEL (reference sequence). CDR3 size: 14 residues. Trimming stripped 4 bases from V and 4 bases from J, with 13 bases between. CDR3 region: CASSPLHASTEAFF. The CDR3 DNA follows: TGTGCCAGCAGCCCCCTCCACGCCAGCACTGAAGCTTTCTTT.

This clonotype was picked up many times. The chain carries TRBV18 and TRBJ2-7; D gene uncertain. This CDR3 contains 13 residues. Trimming pared 2 bases from V and 3 bases from J, leaving 8 bases between. Germline loops: CDR1 KGHSH, CDR2 LQKENI. CDR3 coding DNA: TGTGCCAGCTCACCAGACCTCCACTACGAGCAGTACTTC. Translating it yields CASSPDLHYEQYF.

This clonotype was observed many times. The chain joins TRBV19 to TRBJ1-2, with 7 bases matching TRBD1. Trimming cost V 5 bases and J 3 bases; bases outside gene matches: 6. Germline CDR1 is LNHDA and CDR2 is SQIVND (reference sequence). This CDR3 has 14 amino acids. The CDR3 loop reads CASSLQQGYYGYTF. Written as DNA, the CDR3 is TGTGCCAGTAGTCTTCAACAGGGGTACTATGGCTACACCTTC.

This clonotype appeared many times. The V call is TRBV11-2, the J call TRBJ2-5; perhaps D is TRBD1 or TRBD2 (5 bases each). V was trimmed by 0 bases and J by 1 base, leaving 9 bases between them. CDR1 and CDR2 from the germline V gene are SGHAT and FQNNGV. This CDR3 spans 15 amino acids. CDR3 sequence reads: CASSLDARGQETQYF. The CDR3 DNA is TGTGCCAGCAGCTTAGACGCGAGGGGCCAAGAGACCCAGTACTTC.

This clonotype was recorded many times. DNA of the CDR3: TGTGCCAGCCGCCCACAGAGGGATTCACCCCTCCACTTT. It encodes CASRPQRDSPLHF. The genes are TRBV6-1 and TRBJ1-6; D not resolved. Germline V gene lookup returns CDR1 MNHNS and CDR2 SASEGT. Trimming removed 8 bases from V and 8 bases from J, with 13 bases in between. The CDR3 has 13 amino acids.

A single count supports this clonotype. The genes are TRBV20-1 and TRBJ2-7; no clear D gene. Germline CDR1 DFQATT, CDR2 SNEGSKA (reference sequence). With 6 bases removed from V and 0 bases from J, the gap between germline ends came to 12 bases. The length of the CDR3 is 13 residues. CDR3 protein: CSASAQISYEQYF. DNA for the CDR3: TGCAGTGCCTCGGCTCAGATCTCCTACGAGCAGTACTTC.

There are a few counts of this clonotype. This likely stems from a read error, as it lies one base from a far larger clone. CDR3 coding DNA: TGTGCCGGAACCGGGACTGAGTACTACAATGAGCAGTACTTC. This codes for CAGTGTEYYNEQYF. The chain links TRBV6-9 to TRBJ2-5; TRBD2 might be the D (6 bases). Trimming took 11 bases from V and 11 from J, leaving 27 bases between them. CDR1 is MNHGY, CDR2 SVAAGI, per germline. This CDR3 spans 14 amino acids.

This clonotype was seen many times. The chain links TRBV6-2 or TRBV6-3 to TRBJ2-4; weak D call: TRBD1 (6 bases). The ends were cut back, 2 bases at V and 0 bases at J, with 11 bases in the middle. The germline V gene encodes CDR1 MNHEY and CDR2 SVGEGT. This CDR3 spans 16 amino acids. CDR3 in amino acids: CASSYGQTLAKNIQYF. CDR3 DNA: TGTGCCAGCAGTTACGGACAGACTCTAGCCAAAAACATTCAGTACTTC.

This clonotype has ten or more counts. The genes are TRBV6-5 and TRBJ1-4; 9 nucleotides line up with TRBD1. The CDR3 contains 13 residues. The J segment lost 5 bases and the V segment lost 8 bases, leaving 3 bases of the junction unmatched. The germline V gene has CDR1 MNHEY and CDR2 SVGAGI. The CDR3 nucleotides are TGTGCCAGCCGGGGACAGGGAAATGAAAAACTGTTTTTT. Protein: CASRGQGNEKLFF.

This clonotype was detected ten times or more. The chain is built from TRBV16 and TRBJ2-7; D remains ambiguous. The CDR3 is made up of 14 amino acids. Looked up from germline, CDR1 is KGHSY and CDR2 is FQNENV. Trimming pared 2 bases from V and 3 bases from J, leaving 11 bases between. The CDR3 is CASSQAVVGYEQYF. CDR3 coding DNA: TGTGCCAGCAGCCAAGCAGTGGTGGGCTACGAGCAGTACTTC.